This TCR beta chain was sequenced in a study of PD-1 blockade in classical Hodgkin lymphoma. Specified time point: cycle 4 day 1 (C4D1), after around six weeks of nivolumab. There was relapse after autologous stem cell transplantation in every patient, and there was variation in brentuximab vedotin exposure. The CDR3 consists of 15 residues. The germline V gene encodes CDR1 SGHDT and CDR2 YYEEEE. Trimming took off 0 bases at V and 6 bases at J, with 13 bases between the two ends. The data were produced by immunoSEQ multiplex PCR, yet TCRdb's version contains in-frame clones alone and is incomplete. The data hold 12,000 to 15,000 clones, with 80% to 90% observed a single time.

Source: peripheral blood mononuclear cells (PBMCs), taken before the fourth cycle of nivolumab. J is TRBJ1-5 and V is TRBV5-6; D may be TRBD1 (6 bases). The clonotype was recovered from a human donor with classical Hodgkin lymphoma. The CDR3 sequence is CASSLGQGMGQPQHF. The CDR3 coding sequence is TGTGCCAGCAGCTTGGGGCAGGGGATGGGTCAGCCCCAGCATTTT. Complete variable domain (other parts from reference TRBV5-6 and TRBJ1-5): DAGVTQSPTHLIKTRGQQVTLRCSPKSGHDTVSWYQQALGQGPQFIFQYYEEEERQRGNFPDRFSGHQFPNYSSELNVNALLLGDSALYLCASSLGQGMGQPQHFGDGTRLSIL.